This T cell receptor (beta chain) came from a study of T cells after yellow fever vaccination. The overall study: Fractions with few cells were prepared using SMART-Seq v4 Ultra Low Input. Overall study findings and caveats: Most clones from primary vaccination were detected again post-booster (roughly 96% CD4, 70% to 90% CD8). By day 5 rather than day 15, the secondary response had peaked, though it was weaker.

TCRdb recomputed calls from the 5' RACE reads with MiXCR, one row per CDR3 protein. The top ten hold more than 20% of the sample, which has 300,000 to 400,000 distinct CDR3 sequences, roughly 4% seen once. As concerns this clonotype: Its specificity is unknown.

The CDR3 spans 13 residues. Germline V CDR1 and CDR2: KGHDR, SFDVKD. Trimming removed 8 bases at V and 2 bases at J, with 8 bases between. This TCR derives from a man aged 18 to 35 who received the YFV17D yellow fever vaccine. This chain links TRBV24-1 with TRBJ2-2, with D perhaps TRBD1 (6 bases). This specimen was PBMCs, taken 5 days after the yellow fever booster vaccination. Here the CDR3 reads CATKQGNTGELFF. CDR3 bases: TGTGCCACCAAACAGGGCAACACCGGGGAGCTGTTTTTT.